Sequencing of this TCR beta chain was carried out in a study of blood T cell repertoires in COVID-19. Study summary: The United States, Italy and Spain supplied acute and convalescent COVID-19 samples. The analysed material was cDNA or gDNA that came from T cells, B-cell-depleted T cells, or PBMCs.

Trimming shortened V by 1 base and J by 2 bases, and 17 bases separated the two germline ends. The CDR3 spans 17 residues. CDR1 SEHNR and CDR2 FQNEAQ come from the germline V gene (reference sequence). This table comes from immunoSEQ multiplex PCR, and its TCRdb copy is limited to in-frame clones, with some not included. The data show 92,000 or so clones, with about three quarters seen just once and approximately 14% held by the top ten. The rearrangement joins TRBV7-9 to TRBJ1-1, with a possible D match to TRBD1 (5 bases). The sequence was collected from a woman of 80 years or more with acute or convalescent COVID-19. Sequencing was performed on peripheral blood. The CDR3 loop is CASSLGPRGSGNTEAFF. The CDR3 nucleotides are TGTGCCAGCAGCTTAGGGCCAAGGGGTTCAGGAAACACTGAAGCTTTCTTT.